The next 2 T cell receptor beta chains were all read from a single sample in a study of T cell repertoires in aging, cancer and after chemotherapy. Multiplex touch-down PCR with TRB-A/B primers amplified rearranged V-D-J TRB sequences. TCRdb reprocessed the multiplex PCR reads via MiXCR and lists one record per CDR3 protein. In the table there are more than 1,000 distinct CDR3 sequences, around 30% of which are singletons. The template was genomic DNA from peripheral blood, not RNA. The specimen sequenced was blood. The receptors stem from a human donor with a solid tumor.

This rearrangement joins TRBV29-1 to TRBJ2-1; D is undetermined. The CDR3 is 11 amino acids. Germline CDR1 is SQVTM and CDR2 is ANQGSEA. V lost 4 bases and J 0 bases, leaving 1 base between the germline ends. CDR3 amino acids: CSVGSYNEQFF. The CDR3 DNA reads as TGCAGCGTTGGCTCCTACAATGAGCAGTTCTTC.

The chain joins TRBV6-5 to TRBJ2-1; TRBD2 aligns across 11 bases. CDR3 length: 14 residues. The germline gives CDR1 MNHEY, CDR2 SVGAGI. J gave up 10 bases and V 5 bases, and 7 bases lay outside the gene matches. Here the CDR3 DNA reads TGTGCCAGCAGTCCTCTAGCGGGGGGTTGGGAGCAGTTCTTC. Encoded protein: CASSPLAGGWEQFF.